Presented here are 8 T cell receptor beta chains from one specimen sequenced in a study of blood T cell repertoires in COVID-19. Profiling relied on immunoSEQ multiplex PCR, and the TCRdb table lists in-frame clones only, not all of them. Of 150,000 or so clones in the sample, 86% were seen once. Specimen: peripheral blood. The receptors originated from a woman in her sixties or seventies with COVID-19, enrolled during active disease.

J is TRBJ2-7 and V is TRBV29-1; D is possibly TRBD2 (7 bases). Germline V lookup: CDR1 SQVTM, CDR2 ANQGSEA. The length of the CDR3 is 15 residues. With 2 bases removed from V and 4 bases from J, the gap between germline ends came to 18 bases. The CDR3 nucleotides are TGCAGCGTTGAACCGATGGGGGGGACAAAGTACGAGCAGTACTTC. It specifies CSVEPMGGTKYEQYF.

This chain connects TRBV19 to TRBJ1-1, with TRBD1 as a possible D gene (6 bases). Germline CDR1 reads LNHDA; CDR2 reads SQIVND (reference sequence). The ends were cut back, 7 bases at V and 1 base at J, with 10 bases in the middle. This CDR3 is built from 13 residues. The CDR3 spells CASIGQTNTEAFF. In DNA form, the CDR3 reads TGTGCCAGTATCGGACAGACGAACACTGAAGCTTTCTTT. The variable domain in full, completed from reference TRBV19 and TRBJ1-1, reads DGGITQSPKYLFRKEGQNVTLSCEQNLNHDAMYWYRQDPGQGLRLIYYSQIVNDFQKGDIAEGYSVSREKKESFPLTVTSAQKNPTAFYLCASIGQTNTEAFFGQGTRLTVV.

The J gene is TRBJ1-4, the V gene TRBV19; D is undetermined. The CDR3 has 15 residues. V dropped 3 bases and J dropped 5 bases, with 13 bases sitting between them. Per the germline V gene, CDR1 is LNHDA and CDR2 is SQIVND (reference sequence). In DNA, the CDR3 is TGTGCCAGTAGTATTGGTGGCAGTACGAATGAAAAACTGTTTTTT. Protein product: CASSIGGSTNEKLFF.

V gene TRBV7-9 combines with J gene TRBJ1-4, with 10 positions matching TRBD1. Per the germline V gene, CDR1 is SEHNR and CDR2 is FQNEAQ (reference sequence). V shed 4 bases, J shed 5 bases, and the junction held 4 bases outside the gene matches. The CDR3 covers 15 residues. The CDR3 DNA follows: TGTGCCAGCAGCTACGGACAGGGGGTGAATGAAAAACTGTTTTTT. This gives the protein CASSYGQGVNEKLFF.

The chain couples TRBV7-9 to TRBJ2-5; 10 nucleotides align to TRBD2. V lost 5 bases and J lost 4; bases outside the gene matches: 10. Germline assignment: CDR1 SEHNR and CDR2 FQNEAQ (reference sequence). This CDR3 has 16 amino acids. The chain's CDR3 is CASSAGQRGGSETQYF. The CDR3, as DNA: TGTGCCAGCAGCGCCGGGCAGCGGGGGGGCTCAGAGACCCAGTACTTC.

In this sample, this clone turned up once. The CDR3 DNA follows: TGTGCCAGCAGCGGAGGCCGGGACACAACTCTTTCACCCCTCCACTTT. Amino acid sequence: CASSGGRDTTLSPLHF. The chain has TRBV5-4 and TRBJ1-6; tentatively, D is TRBD1 (6 bases). V was cut by 4 bases and J by 9 bases, with 20 bases left in between. CDR1 and CDR2 from the germline V gene are SGHNT and YYREEE (reference sequence). There are 16 residues in the CDR3.

This clone occurred once. The chain couples TRBV28 to TRBJ2-3; D possibly corresponds to TRBD1 (6 bases). CDR1 and CDR2 (germline): MDHEN, SYDVKM. The CDR3 loop spans 17 amino acids. Trimming removed 3 bases from V and 4 bases from J, with 20 bases in between. CDR3 DNA sequence: TGTGCCAGCAGTTTCAGGGGTCGGTCTAGTTTCGCAGATACGCAGTATTTT. Translating it yields CASSFRGRSSFADTQYF.

The V and J genes are TRBV5-5 and TRBJ1-1; no reliable D call. The germline V gene has CDR1 SGHKS and CDR2 YYEKEE (reference sequence). The CDR3 has 13 amino acids. V lost 0 bases and J 7 bases, leaving 10 bases between the germline ends. The CDR3 region has the DNA TGTGCCAGCAGCTTGGGGTCAGCGCTTGAAGCTTTCTTT. Translating gives CASSLGSALEAFF. The full variable domain, rest sourced from reference TRBV5-5 and TRBJ1-1, is DAGVTQSPTHLIKTRGQQVTLRCSPISGHKSVSWYQQVLGQGPQFIFQYYEKEERGRGNFPDRFSARQFPNYSSELNVNALLLGDSALYLCASSLGSALEAFFGQGTRLTVV.